This T cell receptor beta chain was captured by sequencing in a study of T-cell reconstitution after alpha-beta-depleted transplantation in children (dated by TCRdb to about 2016). Study-wide context: The study quantitatively tracked T-cell immune reconstitution after TCRalphabeta/CD19-depleted allogeneic hematopoietic cell transplantation in children using TCR repertoire profiling. Results and caveats for the whole study, not just this receptor: The high TCRbeta diversity at day 60 in some patients was ascribed to recipient T cells and intrathymic progenitors that had survived conditioning. Apparently early alphabetaT-cell count recovery about two months after transplant reportedly relied on only several hundred rapidly expanded clones derived from non-depleted graft cells. Over the following months the frequencies of hyperexpanded clones went down, and after one year T-cell counts and TCRbeta diversity were mostly credited to newly produced T cells.

This clonotype has at least ten counts. The target of this receptor is not known. No per-base quality is available; no much larger clone lies one base away. From cysteine to phenylalanine, the CDR3 is 14 amino acids long. This entry keeps only the CDR3 DNA: 42 bases, framed from base 1. Per the germline V gene, KGHDR is the CDR1 and SFDVKD is the CDR2. The junction shows trimming of 6 bases on V and 1 base on J, plus 8 bases between the germline ends. Library preparation employed PCR. Instrument used: Illumina HiSeq 2500. To normalize quantification of the TCRbeta repertoire, the TCR libraries were built with molecular barcoding that relied on unique molecular identifiers. The public reads were reanalyzed by TCRdb: fastp trimming at Q25, MiXCR alignment, in-frame beta chains only. Records with the same CDR3 protein are collapsed into one entry carrying the most frequent genes and DNA. For this sample there are some 300,000 distinct CDR3 sequences; about 7.3% appear just once. Jointly, the top ten make up over 7.5% of the sample.

Taken with the paper, the label for treatment or condition translates to: allogeneic hematopoietic cell transplantation with graft depleted of TCRalphabeta T cells and CD19 B cells. The transplant recipients were children given TCRalphabeta/CD19-depleted allogeneic hematopoietic cell grafts. The chain links TRBV24-1 with TRBJ2-2, and TRBD1 may be the D gene, going by 5 matching bases. The sequencing used peripheral blood, collected 360 days after TCRalphabeta/CD19-depleted stem cell transplant. The sequence was collected from a female patient aged 2-10 years who had a stem cell transplant for Fanconi anemia, so the T cells may come from the graft donor. CDR3 region: CATSSTGNTGELFF. In nucleotides, the sequence is TGTGCCACCAGTTCTACAGGGAACACCGGGGAGCTGTTTTTT.